The 7 T cell receptor beta chains below were found in one sample sequenced in a study of Ad26.COV2.S vaccination and SARS-CoV-2 variants. Treatment described: roughly 19 received Ad26.COV2.S at low or high dose, single or two shots; several received placebo; per-sample allocation not given. Samples analyzed were those drawn on day 63 after the first vaccine or placebo injection. Assay used: immunoSEQ multiplex PCR; TCRdb lists only in-frame clones, some missing. The sample lists over 400,000 clones, 80% to 90% seen once, with approximately 2.5% in the top ten. The specimen comprised peripheral blood, sampled in a trial of Ad26.COV2.S vaccine versus placebo. All receptors derive from a person between 18 and 60 years old who received the Ad26.COV2.S COVID-19 vaccine or a placebo.

Note on this clone: Other DNA sequences in the sample encode the same CDR3. J is TRBJ2-5 and V is TRBV18; no definite D call. The V gene's germline CDR1 is KGHSH and CDR2 LQKENI. CDR3 length equals 12 residues. V lost 0 bases and J 2 bases, leaving 1 base between the germline ends. This CDR3 reads CASSPPQETQYF. CDR3 coding DNA: TGTGCCAGCTCACCACCTCAAGAGACCCAGTACTTC.

The V gene is TRBV7-9, the J gene TRBJ1-1; a possible D gene is TRBD1 (6 bases). From germline, CDR1 is SEHNR and CDR2 FQNEAQ (reference sequence). V lost 1 base, J lost 4 bases, and 13 bases lay in between. This CDR3 spans 15 amino acids. Written as DNA, the CDR3 is TGTGCCAGCAGCTTAGTCGGGGGGCGAGGCACTGAAGCTTTCTTT. This sequence encodes CASSLVGGRGTEAFF.

The J gene is TRBJ2-5, the V gene TRBV6-2 or TRBV6-3; no firm D call. Germline CDR1 is MNHEY and CDR2 is SVGEGT. V lost 2 bases and J 4 bases, leaving 8 bases between the germline ends. The CDR3 has 13 amino acids. CDR3 amino acids: CASSYQIGETQYF. CDR3 nucleotide sequence: TGTGCCAGCAGTTACCAGATCGGAGAGACCCAGTACTTC.

The chain carries TRBV6-6 and TRBJ1-1; the D gene is possibly TRBD1 (5 bases). V lost 7 bases to trimming and J lost 8 bases, with 20 bases between them. Germline assignment: CDR1 MNHNY and CDR2 SVGAGI (reference sequence). This CDR3 has 14 amino acids. The CDR3 sequence is CASNFREQNLEAFF. The CDR3 bases are TGTGCCAGCAACTTCAGGGAACAGAACTTGGAAGCTTTCTTT.

The gene calls are TRBV27 and TRBJ2-5; D uncertain. Trimming shortened V by 6 bases and J by 1 base, and 12 bases separated the two germline ends. Germline V gene lookup returns CDR1 MNHEY and CDR2 SMNVEV (reference sequence). The CDR3 runs to 14 residues. This CDR3 is CASRGINFQETQYF. DNA for the CDR3: TGTGCCAGCAGAGGAATTAACTTCCAAGAGACCCAGTACTTC.

This clone was seen just once. The chain is built from TRBV11-2 and TRBJ2-7; D is possibly TRBD1 or TRBD2 (6 bases each). Germline V gene sequence: CDR1 SGHAT, CDR2 FQNNGV. Trimming pared 5 bases from V and 6 bases from J, leaving 20 bases between. This CDR3 is built from 15 residues. The CDR3 DNA sequence: TGTGCCAGCAGCCAAATCCGGGGGCCCTCCCCCGAGCAGTACTTC. This codes for CASSQIRGPSPEQYF. The whole variable domain, filled in from reference TRBV11-2 and TRBJ2-7, reads EAGVAQSPRYKIIEKRQSVAFWCNPISGHATLYWYQQILGQGPKLLIQFQNNGVVDDSQLPKDRFSAERLKGVDSTLKIQPAKLEDSAVYLCASSQIRGPSPEQYFGPGTRLTVT.

This clone was seen just once. CDR3 DNA sequence: TGTGCCAGCAGCTTGGGACATATGAACACTGAAGCTTTCTTT. As protein: CASSLGHMNTEAFF. The V gene is TRBV5-8, the J gene TRBJ1-1; D not resolved. The CDR3 contains 14 residues. In germline, CDR1 is SGHTS, CDR2 YDEGEE. V was cut by 0 bases and J by 0 bases, with 6 bases left in between.